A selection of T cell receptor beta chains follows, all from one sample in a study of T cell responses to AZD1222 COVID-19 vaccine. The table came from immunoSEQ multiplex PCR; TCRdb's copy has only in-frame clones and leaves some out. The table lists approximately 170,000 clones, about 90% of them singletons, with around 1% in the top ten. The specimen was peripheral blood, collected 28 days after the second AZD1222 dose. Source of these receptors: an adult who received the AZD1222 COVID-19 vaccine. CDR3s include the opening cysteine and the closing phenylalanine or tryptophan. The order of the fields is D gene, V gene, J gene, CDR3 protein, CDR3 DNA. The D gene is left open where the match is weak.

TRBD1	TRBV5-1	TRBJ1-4	CASSGDSHNEKLFF	TGCGCCAGCAGCGGGGACAGTCATAATGAAAAACTGTTTTTT
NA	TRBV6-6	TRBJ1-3	CASSVGVSGNTIYF	TGTGCCAGCAGTGTAGGGGTTAGTGGAAACACCATATATTTT
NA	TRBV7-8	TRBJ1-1	CASSLAASGRTEAFF	TGTGCCAGCAGCTTAGCAGCTTCGGGGAGGACTGAAGCTTTCTTT
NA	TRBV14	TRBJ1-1	CASRTGVDTEAFF	TGTGCCAGCAGGACCGGGGTGGACACTGAAGCTTTCTTT
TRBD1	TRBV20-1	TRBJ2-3	CSASWGQGARLEYTQYF	TGCAGTGCTAGTTGGGGACAGGGGGCGCGGCTGGAGTATACGCAGTATTTT
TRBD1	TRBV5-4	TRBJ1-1	CASSLGTGRLGTEAFF	TGTGCCAGCAGCTTAGGGACAGGGAGGTTAGGAACTGAAGCTTTCTTT
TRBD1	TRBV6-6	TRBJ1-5	CASSYSTGDNQPQHF	TGTGCCAGCAGTTATTCGACAGGGGACAATCAGCCCCAGCATTTT
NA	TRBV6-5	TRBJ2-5	CASSWDQKGTQYF	TGTGCCAGCAGTTGGGACCAGAAGGGGACCCAGTACTTC
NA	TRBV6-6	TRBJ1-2	CASSYDTNYGYTF	TGTGCCAGCAGTTACGACACCAACTATGGCTACACCTTC
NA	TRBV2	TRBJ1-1	CASSELPELNTEAFF	TGTGCCAGCAGTGAATTACCGGAGCTGAACACTGAAGCTTTCTTT